A single sample gave rise to the 13 T cell receptor beta chains below, sequenced in a study of blood T cell repertoires in COVID-19. The assay was immunoSEQ multiplex PCR, and TCRdb's table has in-frame clones only and misses some. The sample records around 200,000 clones, approximately 83% being singletons. The sample taken for sequencing was peripheral blood. These receptors were taken from a human donor with acute or convalescent COVID-19. The donor label of this sample is uncertain.

The chain recombines TRBV11-3 with TRBJ2-1; D is perhaps TRBD2 (6 bases). The CDR3 contains 15 residues. Germline values: CDR1 SGHNT, CDR2 YENEEA. The V end was cut by 1 base, the J end by 4 bases, with 11 bases between. The CDR3 protein is CASSLGGAGYNEQFF. The CDR3, as DNA: TGTGCCAGCAGCTTAGGCGGGGCGGGATACAATGAGCAGTTCTTC.

This chain connects TRBV11-3 to TRBJ1-2; D unresolved. The CDR3 loop spans 14 amino acids. Trimming removed 0 bases at V and 7 bases at J, with 12 bases between. Germline values: CDR1 SGHNT, CDR2 YENEEA. The CDR3 here is CASSLDRYGGGYTF. The CDR3 nucleotides read TGTGCCAGCAGCTTAGATCGATATGGCGGTGGCTACACCTTC. Using reference TRBV11-3 and TRBJ1-2 for the parts outside the CDR3, the full variable domain is EAGVVQSPRYKIIEKKQPVAFWCNPISGHNTLYWYLQNLGQGPELLIRYENEEAVDDSQLPKDRFSAERLKGVDSTLKIQPAELGDSAVYLCASSLDRYGGGYTFGSGTRLTVV.

In DNA, the CDR3 is TGTGCCAGCATCGCGGAGGACAATGAGCAGTTCTTC. It specifies CASIAEDNEQFF. The chain links TRBV2 to TRBJ2-1; D may be TRBD2 (5 bases). In germline, CDR1 is SNHLY, CDR2 FYNNEI. The CDR3 length is 12 residues. Trimming removed 7 bases at V and 5 bases at J, with 9 bases between.

The gene calls are TRBV6-5 and TRBJ2-4, with a tentative D call TRBD2 (5 bases). Trimming left V 5 bases short and J 13 bases short, with 18 bases between. The CDR3 has 13 amino acids. CDR1 is MNHEY and CDR2 is SVGAGI in the germline V gene. In nucleotides, the CDR3 is TGTGCCAGCAGTCCACGGACTGCTTCCCTACAGTACTTC. Its protein product is CASSPRTASLQYF.

The chain links TRBV18 to TRBJ1-3, with D possibly TRBD1 on 6 matching bases. The V and J ends lost 3 bases and 3 bases respectively, with 9 bases between them. Germline V gene lookup returns CDR1 KGHSH and CDR2 LQKENI. The length of the CDR3 is 14 residues. CDR3 sequence (DNA): TGTGCCAGCTCACCGGACAGTTTTGGAAACACCATATATTTT. It is translated as CASSPDSFGNTIYF.

A single count supports this clone. This chain links TRBV12-3 or TRBV12-4 with TRBJ2-2; D gene uncertain. This CDR3 region has 12 residues. V dropped 6 bases and J dropped 4 bases, with 6 bases sitting between them. The CDR3 is CASRRSTGELFF. As DNA, the CDR3 is TGTGCCAGCAGACGGAGCACCGGGGAGCTGTTTTTT.

A few counts support this clone. The chain joins TRBV3-1 (or the pseudogene TRBV3-2) to TRBJ2-7, with D possibly matching TRBD1 (5 bases). Germline values: CDR1 LGHDT, CDR2 YNNKEL (reference sequence). The V end was cut by 3 bases, the J end by 7 bases, with 7 bases between. The CDR3 is made up of 11 amino acids. CDR3 DNA: TGTGCCAGCAGCCATCAGGGAGAGCAGTACTTC. The encoded protein is CASSHQGEQYF.

V gene TRBV28 combines with J gene TRBJ1-6; D unresolved. Trimming removed 10 bases from V and 3 bases from J, with 13 bases in between. Germline assignment: CDR1 MDHEN and CDR2 SYDVKM. CDR3 length equals 14 residues. The CDR3 DNA is TGTGCCATCGGCGGGCAGAGCTATAATTCACCCCTCCACTTT. Translated: CAIGGQSYNSPLHF.

V and J are TRBV6-2 or TRBV6-3 and TRBJ2-6, with 10 bases lining up with TRBD2. V dropped 6 bases and J dropped 2; count of bases not matched to a gene: 19. This CDR3 has 21 amino acids. Germline V gives CDR1 MNHEY, CDR2 SVGEGT. The CDR3 protein is CASSPGGLAGAFRAGANVLTF. The CDR3 DNA reads TGTGCCAGCAGCCCTGGCGGGCTAGCGGGGGCCTTCCGCGCTGGGGCCAACGTCCTGACTTTC.

The genes are TRBV30 and TRBJ2-1, with 8 bases that match TRBD2. J gave up 6 bases and V 1 base, and 5 bases lay outside the gene matches. The CDR3 has 14 amino acids. In germline, CDR1 is GTSNPN, CDR2 SVGIG (reference sequence). In nucleotides, the CDR3 is TGTGCCTGGAGTGGCGGGGGGACTCCCAATGAGCAGTTCTTC. This translates into CAWSGGGTPNEQFF.

V is TRBV3-1 (or the pseudogene TRBV3-2) and J is TRBJ2-7; D is unclear. The CDR3 length is 12 residues. Germline V CDR1 and CDR2: LGHDT, YNNKEL (reference sequence). V shed 1 base and J shed 6 bases, with 7 bases lying between them. The CDR3 loop is CASSQAPGEQYF. In nucleotides, the CDR3 is TGTGCCAGCAGCCAAGCCCCGGGCGAGCAGTACTTC.

The chain joins TRBV5-6 to TRBJ1-1; 8 nucleotides align to TRBD1. CDR3 size: 15 residues. Germline V CDR1 and CDR2: SGHDT, YYEEEE. The junction had 7 bases not matched to a gene; V was cut back by 4 bases and J by 2 bases. The CDR3 loop is CASSRGQVINTEAFF. CDR3 sequence (DNA): TGTGCCAGCAGCAGGGGACAGGTCATAAACACTGAAGCTTTCTTT.

This sequence joins TRBV28 and TRBJ1-2; TRBD1 matches 8 bases. CDR1 is MDHEN, CDR2 SYDVKM, per germline. This CDR3 region has 13 residues. Trimming at V came to 5 bases and at J to 4 bases, leaving 3 bases not matched to a gene. CDR3 nucleotide sequence: TGTGCCAGCAGTCCGACAGGGGTCTATGGCTACACCTTC. Translating gives CASSPTGVYGYTF.